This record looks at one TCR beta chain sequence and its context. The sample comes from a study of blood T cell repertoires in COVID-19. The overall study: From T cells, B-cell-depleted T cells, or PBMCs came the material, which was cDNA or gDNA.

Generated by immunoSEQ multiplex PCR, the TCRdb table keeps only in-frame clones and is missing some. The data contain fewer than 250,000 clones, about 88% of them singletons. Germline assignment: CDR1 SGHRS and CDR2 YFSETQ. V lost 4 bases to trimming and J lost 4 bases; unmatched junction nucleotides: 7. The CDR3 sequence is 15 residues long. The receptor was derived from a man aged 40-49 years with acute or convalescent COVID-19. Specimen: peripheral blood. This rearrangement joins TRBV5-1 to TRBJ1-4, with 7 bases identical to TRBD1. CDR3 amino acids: CASSLRGQINEKLFF. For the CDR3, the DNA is TGCGCCAGCAGCCTCCGGGGACAGATTAATGAAAAACTGTTTTTT.